This T cell receptor beta chain derives from a study of blood T cell repertoires in COVID-19. The germline CDR1 and CDR2 sequences are SGHAT and FQNNGV. The CDR3 runs 15 residues. Trimming took off 0 bases at V and 5 bases at J, with 11 bases between the two ends. Assay: immunoSEQ multiplex PCR; the TCRdb copy retains only in-frame clones and omits some. Here the sample spans about 270,000 clones, nearly 90% being singletons. The sequence came from a woman in her fifties or sixties who had recovered from COVID-19. Source material: PBMCs or T cells enriched from blood (not recorded which). The chain has TRBV11-2 and TRBJ2-1, with D maybe TRBD1 (6 bases). CDR3: CASSLEWGQNNEQFF. CDR3 nucleotide sequence: TGTGCCAGCAGCTTAGAGTGGGGGCAAAACAATGAGCAGTTCTTC.